A selection of T cell receptor beta chains follows, all from one sample in a study of shared clonotypes between healthy human individuals. Sequencing was performed with immunoSEQ multiplex PCR; in TCRdb, only in-frame clones are kept and a portion is missing. The sample contains roughly 1,000,000 clones, more than 75% of which appear only once. The specimen was memory CD4+ T cells from PBMCs. These receptors were taken from a man aged 18-30 years in good health. Some clones in this sample may be carry-over from other donors' samples. Each CDR3 is given with its conserved first and last residue. A D gene is named only where the DNA matches it firmly. Clone size is stated in some rows and not others, as once, few, many or a class when expanded.

TRBD1,TRBV7-9,TRBJ2-4,.,CASSPPGQGAVNIQYF,TGTGCCAGCAGCCCTCCGGGACAGGGGGCGGTAAACATTCAGTACTTC
.,TRBV7-8,TRBJ2-1,few,CASSLAYEQFF,TGTGCCAGCAGCTTAGCGTATGAGCAGTTCTTC
.,TRBV6-5,TRBJ2-7,.,CASSSVGVHEQYF,TGTGCCAGCAGTTCAGTGGGAGTCCACGAGCAGTACTTC
TRBD2,TRBV7-3,TRBJ2-2,.,CASSPQPSGVNTGELFF,TGTGCCAGCAGCCCACAACCTAGCGGGGTTAACACCGGGGAGCTGTTTTTT
.,TRBV30,TRBJ1-3,.,CAWTLGGSGNTIYF,TGTGCCTGGACCTTGGGGGGATCTGGAAACACCATATATTTT
TRBD2,TRBV7-2,TRBJ2-7,.,CASSSLGGRGEQYF,TGTGCCAGCAGCTCCCTGGGCGGGAGGGGGGAGCAGTACTTC
TRBD2,TRBV5-7,TRBJ2-2,.,CASSKGLAANTGELFF,TGTGCCAGCAGCAAAGGACTAGCGGCGAACACCGGGGAGCTGTTTTTT
.,TRBV5-4,TRBJ2-7,.,CASSSFEGEQYF,TGTGCCAGCAGCTCCTTTGAGGGTGAGCAGTACTTC
TRBD1,TRBV18,TRBJ1-2,.,CASSLPGQGPVGYTF,TGTGCCAGCTCACTTCCGGGACAGGGGCCGGTTGGCTACACCTTC
TRBD1,TRBV10-3,TRBJ1-1,few,CAINLGQGSTEAFF,TGTGCCATCAATCTGGGACAGGGGAGCACTGAAGCTTTCTTT
.,TRBV10-3,TRBJ2-7,.,CAISDPPSYEQYF,TGTGCCATCAGTGACCCCCCATCTTACGAGCAGTACTTC
.,TRBV7-9,TRBJ1-4,few,CASRPEGEKLFF,TGTGCCAGCCGACCTGAAGGGGAAAAACTGTTTTTT
.,TRBV5-1,TRBJ2-6,.,CASSSTIFSGANVLTF,TGCGCCAGCAGCTCGACTATCTTCTCTGGGGCCAACGTCCTGACTTTC
TRBD2,TRBV7-2,TRBJ2-3,.,CASSPTGRERTDTQYF,TGTGCCAGCAGCCCCACCGGGCGGGAGAGGACAGATACGCAGTATTTT
.,TRBV6-1,TRBJ1-1,.,CASSEVWTPNTEAFF,TGTGCCAGCAGTGAAGTCTGGACGCCGAACACTGAAGCTTTCTTT
.,TRBV6-1,TRBJ1-2,.,CASSEWRPDNYGYTF,TGTGCCAGCAGTGAATGGCGGCCAGATAACTATGGCTACACCTTC
.,TRBV11-2,TRBJ2-7,.,CASRQLSEQYF,TGTGCCAGCAGACAATTGAGCGAGCAGTACTTC
.,TRBV18,TRBJ1-5,.,CASSPNREGGQPQHF,TGTGCCAGCTCACCTAACAGGGAAGGGGGTCAGCCCCAGCATTTT
.,TRBV6-5,TRBJ1-1,.,CASSYGGVGDTEAFF,TGTGCCAGCAGTTACGGTGGGGTAGGGGACACTGAAGCTTTCTTT
TRBD2,TRBV7-9,TRBJ2-3,.,CASSSPGLATDTQYF,TGTGCCAGCAGCTCTCCGGGACTAGCGACAGATACGCAGTATTTT
TRBD2,TRBV15,TRBJ2-7,.,CATSRDVRGLAGAYEQYF,TGTGCCACCAGCAGAGATGTTCGGGGACTAGCGGGAGCATACGAGCAGTACTTC
.,TRBV29-1,TRBJ1-4,.,CSVERGEKLFF,TGCAGCGTTGAACGTGGGGAAAAACTGTTTTTT
.,TRBV21-1,TRBJ1-1,.,CASSPGQGAGALRTEAFF,TGTGCCAGCAGCCCCGGGCAGGGGGCAGGCGCACTTCGGACTGAAGCTTTCTTT
TRBD2,TRBV6-5,TRBJ2-5,.,CASSYSGSGIAETQYF,TGTGCCAGCAGTTACTCGGGTAGCGGGATAGCGGAGACCCAGTACTTC
TRBD1,TRBV30,TRBJ1-2,.,CAKEGGGQGAGGYTF,TGTGCCAAGGAAGGTGGGGGACAGGGGGCCGGTGGCTACACCTTC
.,TRBV5-1,TRBJ2-3,.,CASSPPGDTQYF,TGCGCCAGCAGCCCCCCAGGAGATACGCAGTATTTT
.,TRBV7-9,TRBJ2-3,.,CASSLGLVGTDTQYF,TGTGCCAGCAGCTTAGGTTTAGTTGGCACAGATACGCAGTATTTT
TRBD1,TRBV27,TRBJ2-7,.,CASSTGQGEQYF,TGTGCCAGCAGTACGGGACAGGGGGAGCAGTACTTC
TRBD2,TRBV6-1,TRBJ2-1,.,CASSESSTSGNSYEQFF,TGTGCCAGCAGTGAATCTTCGACTAGCGGGAACTCTTATGAGCAGTTCTTC
.,TRBV5-1,TRBJ2-7,.,CASSSVSYEQYF,TGCGCCAGCAGCTCGGTTTCCTACGAGCAGTACTTC
.,TRBV2,TRBJ2-7,few,CASGRGYEQYF,TGTGCCAGCGGTCGGGGGTACGAGCAGTACTTC
.,TRBV19,TRBJ1-4,.,CASSMEGRELFF,TGTGCCAGTAGTATGGAAGGTCGGGAACTGTTTTTT
.,TRBV28,TRBJ1-4,.,CASSFGRGTTNEKLFF,TGTGCCAGCAGTTTTGGCAGGGGTACAACTAATGAAAAACTGTTTTTT
.,TRBV5-4,TRBJ1-3,.,CASSLGGTAGNTIYF,TGTGCCAGCAGCCTGGGCGGGACGGCTGGAAACACCATATATTTT
.,TRBV18,TRBJ1-1,.,CASSQSSNTEAFF,TGTGCCAGCTCACAAAGTAGTAACACTGAAGCTTTCTTT
.,TRBV6-5,TRBJ1-3,.,CASNSGPGNTIYF,TGTGCCAGCAACAGTGGACCTGGAAACACCATATATTTT
TRBD1,TRBV11-2,TRBJ1-1,.,CASSYGTGGLVAFF,TGTGCCAGCAGCTACGGGACAGGAGGATTAGTAGCTTTCTTT
.,TRBV5-1,TRBJ1-1,few,CASSQQGAPDTEAFF,TGCGCCAGCAGCCAGCAAGGGGCTCCGGACACTGAAGCTTTCTTT
TRBD2,TRBV4-1,TRBJ2-1,.,CASSQDPAGGPYNEQFF,TGCGCCAGCAGCCAAGATCCAGCGGGAGGGCCCTACAATGAGCAGTTCTTC
TRBD2,TRBV7-2,TRBJ2-3,.,CASAATSGWDTQYF,TGTGCCAGCGCCGCGACTAGCGGTTGGGATACGCAGTATTTT
.,TRBV6-5,TRBJ1-3,.,CASSRGGGSGNTIYF,TGTGCCAGCAGTCGGGGTGGGGGCTCTGGAAACACCATATATTTT
TRBD2,TRBV7-9,TRBJ2-7,.,CASSFVPAGASEQYF,TGTGCCAGCAGCTTCGTGCCAGCGGGAGCTTCGGAGCAGTACTTC
.,TRBV7-3,TRBJ2-5,.,CASSLTRRGQETQYF,TGTGCCAGCAGCTTAACTAGGCGGGGGCAGGAGACCCAGTACTTC
TRBD2,TRBV29-1,TRBJ2-3,once,CSVEPLAGVRDTQYF,TGCAGCGTTGAACCCCTAGCGGGAGTAAGAGATACGCAGTATTTT
TRBD1,TRBV29-1,TRBJ2-3,.,CSVLTGADTQYF,TGCAGCGTCCTTACAGGGGCTGATACGCAGTATTTT
TRBD1,TRBV28,TRBJ2-5,.,CASSLLGTGGLETQYF,TGTGCCAGCAGTTTACTTGGGACAGGGGGTTTAGAGACCCAGTACTTC
.,TRBV29-1,TRBJ2-7,.,CSASHYGEQYF,TGCAGCGCCTCACACTATGGCGAGCAGTACTTC
TRBD1,TRBV14,TRBJ1-1,.,CASSVGGAGLRTEAFF,TGTGCCAGCAGCGTAGGGGGCGCGGGGCTGCGTACTGAAGCTTTCTTT
.,TRBV27,TRBJ1-5,.,CASSLGRDQPQHF,TGTGCCAGCAGTTTAGGGAGAGATCAGCCCCAGCATTTT
TRBD2,TRBV11-2,TRBJ2-1,.,CASSLLGGRALSDEQFF,TGTGCCAGCAGCTTATTGGGCGGGAGGGCCTTATCCGATGAGCAGTTCTTC
.,TRBV7-3,TRBJ2-1,.,CASSLRGQSPDNEQFF,TGTGCCAGCAGCTTAAGGGGACAAAGTCCCGACAATGAGCAGTTCTTC
TRBD2,TRBV7-9,TRBJ2-6,.,CASSRSGRVSGANVLTF,TGTGCCAGCAGCCGGAGCGGGAGGGTCTCTGGGGCCAACGTCCTGACTTTC
.,TRBV2,TRBJ1-2,.,CASSERAPGQVKGYTF,TGTGCCAGCAGTGAAAGGGCCCCCGGACAAGTAAAGGGCTACACCTTC
.,TRBV5-4,TRBJ2-3,.,CASSLDYSGRSTDTQYF,TGTGCCAGCAGCTTGGATTACAGCGGGCGTAGCACAGATACGCAGTATTTT
.,TRBV21-1,TRBJ2-7,once,CASSKRGGGLYEQYF,TGTGCCAGCAGCAAACGGGGGGGAGGGCTCTACGAGCAGTACTTC